This TCR beta chain was documented in a study of CD8+ T cells in alopecia areata. Study summary: It was oral tofacitinib, at 5 to 10 mg twice daily, that treated patients received. Tofacitinib lasted 6 to 18 months, then 6 months off drug.

TCR sequencing used cDNA made by reverse transcription of extracted RNA. The protocol was immunoSEQ multiplex PCR, while the TCRdb copy is restricted to in-frame clones and leaves out a portion. The sample includes fewer than 200,000 clones, less than 75% seen only once; the top ten take approximately 10%. Study-wide points: Lesional scalp displayed greater clonality than normal scalp, most notably in alopecia totalis/universalis. Sequencing of scalp samples also includes resident alphabeta T cells from normal skin.

Regarding this clone: Its antigen remains unknown.

The sequence was collected from a human donor with alopecia areata. This specimen consisted of CD8+ T cells sorted from blood, obtained at week 0.

CDR3 amino acids: CASSWAGSYEQYF. The DNA of the CDR3 is TGTGCCAGTAGTTGGGCAGGGTCCTACGAGCAGTACTTC. V usage is TRBV19 and J usage is TRBJ2-7; D is possibly TRBD1 (5 bases). This CDR3 spans 13 amino acids. Germline CDR1 is LNHDA and CDR2 is SQIVND (reference sequence). V lost 5 bases, J lost 1 base, and 9 bases lay in between.